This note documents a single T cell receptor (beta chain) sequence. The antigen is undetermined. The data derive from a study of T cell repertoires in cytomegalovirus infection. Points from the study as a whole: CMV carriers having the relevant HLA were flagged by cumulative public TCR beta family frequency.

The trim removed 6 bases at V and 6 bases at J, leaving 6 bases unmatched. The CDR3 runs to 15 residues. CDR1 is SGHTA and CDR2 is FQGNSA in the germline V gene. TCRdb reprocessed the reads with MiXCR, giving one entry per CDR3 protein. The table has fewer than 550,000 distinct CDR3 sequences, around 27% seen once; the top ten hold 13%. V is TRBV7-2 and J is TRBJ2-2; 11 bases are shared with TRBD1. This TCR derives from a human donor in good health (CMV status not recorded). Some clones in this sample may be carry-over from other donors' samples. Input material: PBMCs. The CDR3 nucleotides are TGTGCCAGCAGGACGGACAGGGGGCGAGCCGGGGAGCTGTTTTTT. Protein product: CASRTDRGRAGELFF.